The following is a T cell receptor (beta chain) sequence with its context. This record comes from a study of blood T cell repertoires in COVID-19. Study-level information: The United States, Italy and Spain provided the acute and convalescent COVID-19 samples. PBMCs, B-cell-depleted T cells, or T cells were the source of the cDNA or gDNA that made up the material.

Germline V gene lookup returns CDR1 SEHNR and CDR2 FQNEAQ (reference sequence). The CDR3 runs 16 residues. Between the trimmed V and J ends, which lost 5 bases and 4 bases, there was a span of 18 bases. Study processing details: It was from reference gene primer amplification that nucleated cell counts were estimated. The data were produced by immunoSEQ multiplex PCR, yet TCRdb's version contains in-frame clones alone and is incomplete. The V and J calls and clone size are taken from that table; D and trimming were inferred from the DNA. Among tens of thousands of clones, roughly 91% were seen once, and the ten largest hold approximately 15%.

The source material was peripheral blood. The chain combines TRBV7-9 with TRBJ1-5; the D gene is possibly TRBD1 (5 bases). The sequence derives from a man between 70 and 80 years old with active or convalescent COVID-19. Here the CDR3 DNA reads TGTGCCAGCAGCCCCGCGGCCAATGGGGCTAATCAGCCCCAGCATTTT. This translates into CASSPAANGANQPQHF.